Shown below are 24 T cell receptor beta chains from a single sample sequenced in a study of blood T cell repertoires in COVID-19. Assay used: immunoSEQ multiplex PCR; TCRdb lists only in-frame clones, some missing. The data hold around 180,000 clones, with approximately 89% observed a single time. The sequenced sample consisted of peripheral blood. These receptors were obtained from a woman in her 30s with acute or convalescent COVID-19.

J is TRBJ2-5 and V is TRBV5-4, with D tentatively TRBD1 (5 bases). V was trimmed by 0 bases and J by 5 bases, leaving 11 bases between them. The CDR3 is 14 amino acids. Germline CDR1 SGHNT, CDR2 YYREEE (reference sequence). The DNA for the CDR3 is TGTGCCAGCAGCTTGGGGGGCAGAGACGAGACCCAGTACTTC. This gives the protein CASSLGGRDETQYF.

The genes are TRBV11-3 and TRBJ2-3; maybe TRBD2 (5 bases). The V and J ends lost 8 bases and 3 bases respectively, with 18 bases between them. Germline V gene data show CDR1 as SGHNT and CDR2 as YENEEA. This CDR3 is built from 15 residues. Written as DNA, the CDR3 is TGTGCCAGCTCCGTGCGGCTAGCTGCTACAGATACGCAGTATTTT. Translated, it gives CASSVRLAATDTQYF.

The rearrangement links TRBV12-3 or TRBV12-4 to TRBJ2-7, with D possibly TRBD1 on 5 matching bases. V lost 7 bases and J lost 6, with 13 bases in between. This CDR3 region has 12 residues. Here the CDR3 reads CASTGIGFEQYF. In DNA, the CDR3 is TGTGCCAGCACAGGGATTGGGTTCGAGCAGTACTTC.

The chain joins TRBV5-1 to TRBJ2-7; TRBD1 matches 7 bases. There are 15 residues in the CDR3. CDR1 and CDR2 from the germline V gene are SGHRS and YFSETQ. The junction had 5 bases not matched to a gene; V was cut back by 0 bases and J by 2 bases. CDR3 in DNA: TGCGCCAGCAGCTTGGGGGACAGTAGGGCCTACGAGCAGTACTTC. Protein: CASSLGDSRAYEQYF.

This chain uses TRBV3-1 (or the pseudogene TRBV3-2) with TRBJ2-2, with D possibly being TRBD2 (6 bases). V was shortened by 7 bases and J by 12 bases, with 21 bases between the two germline ends. Germline V lookup: CDR1 LGHDT, CDR2 YNNKEL (reference sequence). This CDR3 is 14 amino acids long. The CDR3 nucleotides are TGTGCCAGCAAGCCCTCGCGGGCTAGCGAACAGCTGTTTTTT. It is translated as CASKPSRASEQLFF.

This CDR3 reads CASSAGQLGAEAFF. The DNA for the CDR3 is TGCGCCAGCAGCGCCGGACAGCTGGGGGCTGAAGCTTTCTTT. J is TRBJ1-1 and V is TRBV5-1, with a possible D match to TRBD1 (6 bases). The ends were cut back, 4 bases at V and 6 bases at J, with 16 bases in the middle. This CDR3 is built from 14 residues. CDR1 is SGHRS, CDR2 YFSETQ, per germline.

This sequence joins TRBV18 and TRBJ2-7, with D perhaps TRBD2 (6 bases). The V and J ends lost 3 bases and 5 bases respectively, with 17 bases between them. Germline lookup yields CDR1 KGHSH and CDR2 LQKENI. The CDR3 is 15 amino acids. CDR3 in amino acids: CASSPGGGFANEQYF. For the CDR3, the DNA is TGTGCCAGCTCACCTGGGGGAGGCTTCGCGAACGAGCAGTACTTC.

This chain joins TRBV3-1 (or the pseudogene TRBV3-2) and TRBJ1-6; TRBD1 matches 8 bases. The CDR3 contains 15 residues. Germline trimming cut 0 bases from V and 9 bases from J; bases unmatched to any gene: 4. From germline, CDR1 is LGHDT and CDR2 YNNKEL (reference sequence). This CDR3 is CASSQDGTGFSPLHF. CDR3 bases: TGTGCCAGCAGCCAAGATGGGACAGGTTTTTCACCCCTCCACTTT.

CDR3 DNA: TGTGCCAGCAGTTACCGGGACAATTACGAGCAGTACTTC. Protein sequence: CASSYRDNYEQYF. V gene TRBV6-2 or TRBV6-3 combines with J gene TRBJ2-7, with D maybe TRBD1 (6 bases). CDR1 MNHEY and CDR2 SVGEGT come from the germline V gene. CDR3 length: 13 amino acids. V lost 2 bases and J 4 bases, leaving 9 bases between the germline ends.

The V and J genes are TRBV11-2 and TRBJ2-7; 9 bases agree with TRBD2. The ends lost 5 bases at V and 0 bases at J; junction bases unmatched: 5. This CDR3 has 15 residues. Germline V lookup: CDR1 SGHAT, CDR2 FQNNGV. CDR3 loop: CASSQLAGTSYEQYF. The DNA of the CDR3 is TGTGCCAGCAGCCAACTAGCGGGCACCTCCTACGAGCAGTACTTC.

The chain is built from TRBV4-1 and TRBJ2-7; the match to TRBD2 covers 9 bases. Germline-derived CDR1 and CDR2 are MGHRA and YSYEKL. This CDR3 is built from 14 residues. V trimming: 6 bases; J trimming: 4 bases; junction bases outside the gene matches: 7. The CDR3 DNA reads as TGCGCCAGCAGGGTGCGGGAGGGCCTGTACGAGCAGTACTTC. Amino acid sequence: CASRVREGLYEQYF.

This sequence joins TRBV11-2 and TRBJ2-1, with 8 bases identical to TRBD2. CDR3 length: 13 residues. Germline V gene data show CDR1 as SGHAT and CDR2 as FQNNGV. Trimming cost V 5 bases and J 7 bases; bases outside gene matches: 4. The DNA for the CDR3 is TGTGCCAGCAGCCAGACTAGCGTAAATGAGCAGTTCTTC. The encoded protein is CASSQTSVNEQFF.

The chain employs TRBV9 and TRBJ1-2; D uncertain. Between the trimmed V and J ends, which lost 0 bases and 4 bases, there was a span of 22 bases. The CDR3 is made up of 18 amino acids. The germline V gene has CDR1 SGDLS and CDR2 YYNGEE. For the CDR3, the DNA is TGTGCCAGCAGCGTAGCTGGGTCGTCAGGTGCAGGATTCTATGGCTACACCTTC. Protein sequence: CASSVAGSSGAGFYGYTF.

The chain recombines TRBV25-1 with TRBJ2-1; TRBD2 aligns across 13 bases. With 2 bases clipped from V and 7 bases from J, the junction kept 11 bases outside the gene matches. Germline-derived CDR1 and CDR2 are MGHDK and SYGVNS. This CDR3 contains 18 residues. In DNA, the CDR3 is TGTGCCAGCAGTGAAGGGAGGACTAGCGGGAGTATAGGAAATGAGCAGTTCTTC. Its translation is CASSEGRTSGSIGNEQFF. Full variable domain (remainder filled in from reference TRBV25-1 and TRBJ2-1): EADIYQTPRYLVIGTGKKITLECSQTMGHDKMYWYQQDPGMELHLIHYSYGVNSTEKGDLSSESTVSRIRTEHFPLTLESARPSHTSQYLCASSEGRTSGSIGNEQFFGPGTRLTVL.

V gene TRBV7-9 combines with J gene TRBJ2-2; possibly TRBD2 for D (6 bases). The germline CDR1 and CDR2 sequences are SEHNR and FQNEAQ (reference sequence). V was pared by 3 bases and J by 2 bases, with 7 bases between. There are 14 residues in the CDR3. Here the CDR3 DNA reads TGTGCCAGCAGCTTTGGACTAAACACCGGGGAGCTGTTTTTT. Its protein product is CASSFGLNTGELFF.

The chain joins TRBV13 to TRBJ2-3, with 9 bases that match TRBD2. Germline CDR1 PRHDT, CDR2 FYEKMQ (reference sequence). The ends lost 10 bases at V and 7 bases at J; junction bases unmatched: 12. This CDR3 spans 14 amino acids. The CDR3 DNA follows: TGTGCCACCAGAAAAGCGGGAGGTTCAAATACGCAGTATTTT. Its protein product is CATRKAGGSNTQYF.

The sample holds one count of this clone. A junction end diverges from the germline sequence, so it may reflect a read error. V and J are TRBV7-7 and TRBJ1-3; no clear D gene. Germline values: CDR1 SSHAT, CDR2 FNYEAQ (reference sequence). The CDR3 covers 16 residues. The CDR3 nucleotides read TGTGCTAGCAGCCCCGGTCCCCCCAACTCTGGAAACACCATATATTTT. It is translated as CASSPGPPNSGNTIYF.

The CDR3, as DNA: TGCGCCAGCAGCTTGGAGCGACTAGCGGTCACCTACGAGCAGTACTTC. Translation: CASSLERLAVTYEQYF. The chain carries TRBV5-1 and TRBJ2-7; 9 positions agree with TRBD2. This CDR3 has 16 amino acids. Germline V gives CDR1 SGHRS, CDR2 YFSETQ. The junction had 6 bases not matched to a gene; V was cut back by 0 bases and J by 2 bases.

The rearrangement links TRBV7-2 to TRBJ2-1, with 10 bases aligning to TRBD2. This CDR3 spans 18 amino acids. The J segment lost 3 bases and the V segment lost 0 bases, leaving 8 bases of the junction unmatched. The germline V gene encodes CDR1 SGHTA and CDR2 FQGNSA. CDR3: CASSLARTSGPLYNEQFF. The CDR3 bases are TGTGCCAGCAGCTTAGCGCGGACTAGCGGCCCGCTCTACAATGAGCAGTTCTTC.

V usage is TRBV4-1 and J usage is TRBJ2-1; D ambiguous. Germline V CDR1 and CDR2: MGHRA, YSYEKL. V shed 1 base and J shed 5 bases, with 9 bases lying between them. CDR3 length: 14 amino acids. The CDR3: CASSQGPMDNEQFF. CDR3 DNA sequence: TGCGCCAGCAGCCAAGGGCCCATGGACAATGAGCAGTTCTTC.

The rearrangement joins TRBV7-8 to TRBJ2-1; D uncertain. The germline CDR1 and CDR2 sequences are SGHVS and FQNEAQ. V lost 0 bases to trimming and J lost 4 bases, with 4 bases between them. CDR3 length: 13 residues. CDR3 protein: CASSLAEYNEQFF. CDR3 nucleotides: TGTGCCAGCAGCTTAGCGGAGTACAATGAGCAGTTCTTC.

V and J are TRBV7-9 and TRBJ2-7, with a weak D call TRBD2 (6 bases). The CDR3 totals 14 residues. Deletions cut 5 bases from V and 4 bases from J, with 15 bases between. The germline gives CDR1 SEHNR, CDR2 FQNEAQ (reference sequence). DNA for the CDR3: TGTGCCAGCAGCCCAGGGACTTGGGATTACGAGCAGTACTTC. The encoded protein is CASSPGTWDYEQYF.

The V call is TRBV28, the J call TRBJ2-7; maybe TRBD1 (6 bases). The CDR3 is 15 residues long. CDR1 and CDR2 (germline): MDHEN, SYDVKM. Deletions cut 6 bases from V and 7 bases from J, with 22 bases between. The CDR3 nucleotides are TGTGCCAGCAGAGAGATACGTGGGGGCTTAGGGGAGCAGTACTTC. It is translated as CASREIRGGLGEQYF.

The chain joins TRBV28 to TRBJ2-5; no definite D call. CDR1 and CDR2 (germline): MDHEN, SYDVKM. The CDR3 runs to 12 residues. V lost 2 bases and J lost 4, with 5 bases in between. CDR3 amino acids: CASSLARETQYF. CDR3 nucleotides: TGTGCCAGCAGTTTAGCCAGAGAGACCCAGTACTTC.